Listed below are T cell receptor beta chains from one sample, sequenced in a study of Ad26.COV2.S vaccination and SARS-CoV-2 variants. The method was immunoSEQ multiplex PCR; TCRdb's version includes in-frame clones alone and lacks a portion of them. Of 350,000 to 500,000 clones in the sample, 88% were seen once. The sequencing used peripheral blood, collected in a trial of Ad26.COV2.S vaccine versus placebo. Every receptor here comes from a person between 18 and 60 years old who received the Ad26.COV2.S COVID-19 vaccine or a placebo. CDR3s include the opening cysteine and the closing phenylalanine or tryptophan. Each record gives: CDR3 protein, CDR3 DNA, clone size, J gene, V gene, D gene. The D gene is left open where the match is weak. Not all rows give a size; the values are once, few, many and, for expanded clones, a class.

CDR3 protein: CATRGGPDTQYF; CDR3 DNA: TGTGCCACTCGGGGGGGGCCGGATACGCAGTATTTT; clone size: -; J gene: TRBJ2-3; V gene: TRBV6-6; D gene: TRBD2
CDR3 protein: CASSEVTVGGNTIYF; CDR3 DNA: TGTGCCAGCAGTGAAGTGACAGTTGGCGGAAACACCATATATTTT; clone size: -; J gene: TRBJ1-3; V gene: TRBV2; D gene: -
CDR3 protein: CATSRDVSYEQYF; CDR3 DNA: TGTGCCACCAGCAGAGACGTTTCCTACGAGCAGTACTTC; clone size: -; J gene: TRBJ2-7; V gene: TRBV15; D gene: -
CDR3 protein: CASSPSAGSSYEQYF; CDR3 DNA: TGTGCCAGCTCACCATCGGCAGGAAGCTCCTACGAGCAGTACTTC; clone size: -; J gene: TRBJ2-7; V gene: TRBV18; D gene: -
CDR3 protein: CASRAQGEPYEQYF; CDR3 DNA: TGCGCCAGCAGGGCTCAAGGGGAACCCTACGAGCAGTACTTC; clone size: -; J gene: TRBJ2-7; V gene: TRBV10-2; D gene: -
CDR3 protein: CASSLDRAESNEKLFF; CDR3 DNA: TGTGCCAGCTCACTCGACAGGGCCGAATCTAATGAAAAACTGTTTTTT; clone size: -; J gene: TRBJ1-4; V gene: TRBV18; D gene: TRBD1
CDR3 protein: CASSTGGAQPQHF; CDR3 DNA: TGTGCCAGTAGTACAGGGGGAGCACAGCCCCAGCATTTT; clone size: -; J gene: TRBJ1-5; V gene: TRBV19; D gene: TRBD1
CDR3 protein: CAWSEGPYNSPLHF; CDR3 DNA: TGTGCCTGGAGTGAGGGGCCTTATAATTCACCCCTCCACTTT; clone size: -; J gene: TRBJ1-6; V gene: TRBV30; D gene: -
CDR3 protein: CASSARAGSQETQYF; CDR3 DNA: TGTGCCAGTAGTGCCCGGGCTGGGTCTCAAGAGACCCAGTACTTC; clone size: -; J gene: TRBJ2-5; V gene: TRBV19; D gene: -
CDR3 protein: CAISEEGRENEKLFF; CDR3 DNA: TGTGCCATCAGTGAAGAGGGCAGGGAGAATGAAAAACTGTTTTTT; clone size: -; J gene: TRBJ1-4; V gene: TRBV10-3; D gene: -
CDR3 protein: CASSLDRRELFF; CDR3 DNA: TGTGCCAGCAGCTTGGACCGCCGGGAGCTGTTTTTT; clone size: -; J gene: TRBJ2-2; V gene: TRBV7-9; D gene: -
CDR3 protein: CASTPWGQGYGYTF; CDR3 DNA: TGTGCCAGCACCCCCTGGGGACAGGGCTATGGCTACACCTTC; clone size: -; J gene: TRBJ1-2; V gene: TRBV5-4; D gene: TRBD1
CDR3 protein: CATSDLFTGKAFF; CDR3 DNA: TGTGCCACCAGTGATTTATTCACAGGGAAAGCTTTCTTT; clone size: -; J gene: TRBJ1-1; V gene: TRBV24-1; D gene: -
CDR3 protein: CASSSSGGRYNEQFF; CDR3 DNA: TGTGCCAGCAGCTCGAGCGGGGGGAGATACAATGAGCAGTTCTTC; clone size: -; J gene: TRBJ2-1; V gene: TRBV11-2; D gene: TRBD2
CDR3 protein: CASSRGGRWDTEAFF; CDR3 DNA: TGCGCCAGCAGCCGGGGCGGTCGATGGGACACTGAAGCTTTCTTT; clone size: few; J gene: TRBJ1-1; V gene: TRBV5-1; D gene: -
CDR3 protein: CASSWKGGSPLHF; CDR3 DNA: TGTGCCAGCAGTTGGAAGGGGGGTTCACCCCTCCACTTT; clone size: -; J gene: TRBJ1-6; V gene: TRBV6-5; D gene: -
CDR3 protein: CASSQAVSSYNEQFF; CDR3 DNA: TGTGCCAGCAGCCAAGCGGTAAGCTCCTACAATGAGCAGTTCTTC; clone size: -; J gene: TRBJ2-1; V gene: TRBV3-1/TRBV3-2; D gene: -
CDR3 protein: CASSLVTGSETQYF; CDR3 DNA: TGTGCCAGCAGCTTAGTTACAGGGAGTGAGACCCAGTACTTC; clone size: -; J gene: TRBJ2-5; V gene: TRBV11-2; D gene: -
CDR3 protein: CASSFSRHSDTQYF; CDR3 DNA: TGTGCCAGCAGTTTCTCTAGGCACTCGGATACGCAGTATTTT; clone size: -; J gene: TRBJ2-3; V gene: TRBV27; D gene: -
CDR3 protein: CAISTQGNSYNEQFF; CDR3 DNA: TGTGCCATCAGTACCCAGGGAAACTCCTACAATGAGCAGTTCTTC; clone size: -; J gene: TRBJ2-1; V gene: TRBV10-3; D gene: -
CDR3 protein: CASSDVAGGLDTQYF; CDR3 DNA: TGTGCCAGCAGTGACGTAGCGGGGGGGCTAGATACGCAGTATTTT; clone size: many; J gene: TRBJ2-3; V gene: TRBV6-1; D gene: TRBD2
CDR3 protein: CASSFDKAYGAFF; CDR3 DNA: TGTGCCAGCAGCTTCGACAAGGCTTACGGAGCTTTCTTT; clone size: -; J gene: TRBJ1-1; V gene: TRBV3-1/TRBV3-2; D gene: -